This T cell receptor beta chain was identified in a study of shared T cell receptors in the human thymus. TCRdb's copy holds only in-frame clones and misses some; the assay was immunoSEQ multiplex PCR. The sample yields 720,000 or so clones, 80% to 90% seen once. CDR3 length equals 14 residues. Deletions cut 0 bases from V and 4 bases from J, with 7 bases between. CDR1 MNHNY and CDR2 SVGAGI come from the germline V gene (reference sequence). The sample also formed part of further work on human thymus T cells. This second study notes: Immunologically healthy infants in Finland undergoing congenital heart defect surgery were the donors. Thymus was obtained from resections taken during corrective heart surgery. Related research examined unrelated individuals and reported that their thymic repertoires overlapped highly.

The TCR sequence derives from a girl under three years old with a congenital heart defect. The chain recombines TRBV6-6 with TRBJ1-3; D is unresolved. The sequencing sample was made of thymocytes. The CDR3 region has the DNA TGTGCCAGCAGTTACTCAACAGCCGGAAACACCATATATTTT. It codes for CASSYSTAGNTIYF.